These T cell receptor beta chains were read from a single sample in a study of T cell repertoires in cytomegalovirus infection. MiXCR, run by TCRdb on the reads, gives a single entry per CDR3 protein. The table has 110,000 to 150,000 distinct CDR3 sequences, 5% to 6.5% seen once. Sequencing used PBMCs. These TCRs come from a human donor in good health (CMV status not recorded). Some clones in this sample may be carry-over from other donors' samples. Both conserved end residues are part of each CDR3. D genes are given only for firm matches. Only part of the rows carry a size: once, few, many, or a class if the clone is expanded.

d_call | clone_size | j_call | v_call | cdr3_nt | cdr3_aa
. | . | TRBJ1-1 | TRBV2 | TGTGCCAGCAGTCCGACACAGGGTGGGAACACTGAAGCTTTCTTT | CASSPTQGGNTEAFF
TRBD1 | few | TRBJ1-1 | TRBV12-3/TRBV12-4 | TGTGCCAGCAGTCAGGGGGACAGGGTGAACACTGAAGCTTTCTTT | CASSQGDRVNTEAFF
. | . | TRBJ2-1 | TRBV6-5 | TGTGCCAGCAGTTCTCTGGCGGGGCGGTTGGCTGAGCAGTTCTTC | CASSSLAGRLAEQFF
. | . | TRBJ1-1 | TRBV14 | TGTGCCAGCAGCCCCTCACCTACAAACACTGAAGCTTTCTTT | CASSPSPTNTEAFF
TRBD1 | many | TRBJ2-7 | TRBV7-2 | TGTGCCAGCAGCCCCTGGGACAGGGGGAGCTACGAGCAGTACTTC | CASSPWDRGSYEQYF
. | few | TRBJ1-4 | TRBV20-1 | TGCAGTGCTCGGCCTGACGGGGGGCTACAAGAAAAACTGTTTTTT | CSARPDGGLQEKLFF
TRBD1 | many | TRBJ2-7 | TRBV2 | TGTGCCAGCAGGGGACAGGTCCACGAGCAGTACTTC | CASRGQVHEQYF
TRBD1 | many | TRBJ1-2 | TRBV20-1 | TGCAGTGCCTTTAGGACAGGGGCCCCCTATGGCTACACCTTC | CSAFRTGAPYGYTF
. | many | TRBJ1-2 | TRBV29-1 | TGCAGCGTTGACACCCTAGCGCCTGGCTACACCTTC | CSVDTLAPGYTF
. | . | TRBJ2-5 | TRBV7-9 | TGTGCCAGCAGCCCCCACAGGGTCAGTGAGACCCAGTACTTC | CASSPHRVSETQYF